Listed below are T cell receptor beta chains from one sample, sequenced in a study of cytomegalovirus exposure and HLA in healthy donors. The data were produced by immunoSEQ multiplex PCR, yet TCRdb's version contains in-frame clones alone and is incomplete. This sample yields about 120,000 clones, of which 79% are seen a single time; about 4.5% belongs to the top ten. The sequenced sample was PBMCs. The receptors originated from a man aged 25 to 40 in good health and CMV-seropositive. Both conserved end residues are part of each CDR3. Each record gives: V gene, J gene, D gene, clone size, CDR3 protein, CDR3 DNA. The D gene is left open where the match is weak. Size values are once, few and many counts, or a class for expanded clones, and some rows have none.

TRBV6-5,TRBJ1-2,.,.,CASRGLGRWYGYTF,TGTGCCAGCAGGGGACTTGGGAGGTGGTATGGCTACACCTTC
TRBV30,TRBJ1-6,.,.,CAWKSGVRSNSPLHF,TGTGCCTGGAAATCAGGGGTTCGGTCTAATTCACCCCTCCACTTT
TRBV7-2,TRBJ2-7,TRBD1,.,CASSVKGQGVWQYF,TGTGCCAGCAGTGTTAAGGGACAGGGTGTCTGGCAGTACTTC
TRBV10-3,TRBJ1-6,.,.,CAISGGPGSSYNSPLHF,TGTGCCATCAGTGGGGGTCCGGGGAGCTCCTATAATTCACCCCTCCACTTT
TRBV4-1,TRBJ2-7,.,.,CASSQADGIFEQYF,TGCGCCAGCAGCCAAGCGGACGGGATATTCGAGCAGTACTTC
TRBV28,TRBJ2-3,TRBD2,.,CASSLAGYSTDTQYF,TGTGCCAGCAGTCTAGCGGGTTATAGCACAGATACGCAGTATTTT
TRBV7-2,TRBJ2-7,.,.,CASSLRITYEQYF,TGTGCCAGCAGCCTCAGGATTACCTACGAGCAGTACTTC
TRBV19,TRBJ2-7,.,.,CASSIVHPGEQYF,TGTGCCAGTAGTATAGTCCACCCGGGCGAGCAGTACTTC
TRBV7-2,TRBJ2-3,TRBD2,.,CASSLSGLAGGGDTQYF,TGTGCCAGCAGCTTGTCGGGACTAGCGGGAGGCGGAGATACGCAGTATTTT
TRBV5-4,TRBJ2-1,TRBD2,.,CASSLRGGGHYNEQFF,TGTGCCAGCAGCTTGCGCGGCGGGGGGCACTACAATGAGCAGTTCTTC
TRBV30,TRBJ1-6,.,.,CAWSTQGYNSPLHF,TGTGCCTGGAGTACCCAGGGCTATAATTCACCCCTCCACTTT
TRBV18,TRBJ2-7,.,.,CASSPKEGTYEQYF,TGTGCCAGCTCACCTAAGGAGGGGACCTACGAGCAGTACTTC
TRBV5-5,TRBJ1-4,.,.,CASSDYRQASNEKLFF,TGTGCCAGCAGCGATTATAGACAGGCGTCTAATGAAAAACTGTTTTTT
TRBV7-6,TRBJ1-1,.,once,CAGSEFSGEGVHTEAFF,TGTGCCGGGTCCGAGTTTTCGGGGGAAGGAGTGCACACTGAAGCTTTCTTT
TRBV6-1,TRBJ1-5,.,.,CASRDSLNSNQPQHF,TGTGCCAGCAGGGACTCGCTCAATAGCAATCAGCCCCAGCATTTT
TRBV30,TRBJ1-5,.,.,CAWSTTGFLYSNQPQHF,TGTGCCTGGAGTACCACGGGGTTCCTGTATAGCAATCAGCCCCAGCATTTT
TRBV15,TRBJ2-1,TRBD2,.,CASTVVGLAAYNEQFF,TGTGCCTCTACAGTAGTGGGACTAGCGGCCTACAATGAGCAGTTCTTC
TRBV18,TRBJ1-1,TRBD1,.,CASSTQTGASTEAFF,TGTGCCAGCTCAACACAGACAGGGGCCAGCACTGAAGCTTTCTTT
TRBV7-2,TRBJ1-5,.,.,CASTPRGGRGQPQHF,TGTGCCAGCACCCCAAGAGGGGGACGCGGCCAGCCCCAGCATTTT
TRBV4-2,TRBJ2-2,TRBD2,.,CASSQLASGRFTGELFF,TGTGCCAGCAGCCAACTGGCTAGCGGGAGGTTCACCGGGGAGCTGTTTTTT
TRBV14,TRBJ1-1,.,.,CASSLDSWNTEAFF,TGTGCCAGCAGCCTGGACAGCTGGAACACTGAAGCTTTCTTT
TRBV9,TRBJ2-3,TRBD2,.,CASSVRLAGGDTQYF,TGTGCCAGCAGCGTACGACTAGCGGGTGGAGATACGCAGTATTTT
TRBV4-3,TRBJ2-7,.,.,CASSQIDRNSYEQYF,TGCGCCAGCAGCCAGATAGACAGGAATTCCTACGAGCAGTACTTC
TRBV9,TRBJ1-2,TRBD1,.,CASSRRTGGFGYTF,TGTGCCAGCAGTAGAAGGACAGGGGGCTTTGGCTACACCTTC
TRBV2,TRBJ2-7,.,.,CASSGRLALWGAYEQYF,TGTGCCAGCAGTGGTCGTCTAGCGCTATGGGGGGCCTACGAGCAGTACTTC
TRBV7-6,TRBJ2-5,TRBD2,.,CASSSGREVIKTQYF,TGTGCCAGCAGCTCGGGGCGGGAGGTAATAAAGACCCAGTACTTC